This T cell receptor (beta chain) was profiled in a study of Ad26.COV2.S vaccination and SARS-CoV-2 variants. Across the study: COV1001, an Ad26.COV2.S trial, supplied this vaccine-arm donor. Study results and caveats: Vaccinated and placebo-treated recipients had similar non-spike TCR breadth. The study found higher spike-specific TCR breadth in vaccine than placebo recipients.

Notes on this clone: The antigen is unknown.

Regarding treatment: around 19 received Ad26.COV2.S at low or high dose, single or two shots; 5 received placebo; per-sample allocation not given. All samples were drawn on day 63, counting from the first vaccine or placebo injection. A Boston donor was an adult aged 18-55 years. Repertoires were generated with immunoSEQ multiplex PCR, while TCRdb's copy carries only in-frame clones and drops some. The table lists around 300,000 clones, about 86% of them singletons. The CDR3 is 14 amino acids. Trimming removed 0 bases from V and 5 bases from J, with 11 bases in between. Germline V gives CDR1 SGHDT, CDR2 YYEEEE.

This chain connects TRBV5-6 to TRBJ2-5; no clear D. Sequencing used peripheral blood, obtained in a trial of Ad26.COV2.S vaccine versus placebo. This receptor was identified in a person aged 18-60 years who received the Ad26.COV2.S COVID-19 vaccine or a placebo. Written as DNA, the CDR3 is TGTGCCAGCAGCTTGGGGTCCGTCGGGGAGACCCAGTACTTC. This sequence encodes CASSLGSVGETQYF.